This entry features one T cell receptor beta chain sequence. Its antigen is currently unknown. Over 18 months, lack of ophthalmopathy progression marked Graves' hyperthyroidism as stable. Patients were aged 18 to 65, had disease duration under 2 months, and had newly diagnosed hyperthyroidism. Patients were excluded because of uncontrolled infection, other autoimmune disease, pregnancy or lactation. Template material for amplifying TCR beta CDR3 regions consisted of RNA transcripts. A set of HTBI primers served as the primers for a first-round RT-PCR of the TCR CDR3. MiXCR, applied by TCRdb to the multiplex PCR reads, yields one record per CDR3 protein. This table has fewer than 850,000 distinct CDR3 sequences, around a sixth appearing once. The data are from a study of T cells in Graves' hyperthyroidism and ophthalmopathy. Study findings and constraints: In blood, most of the thyroid clonotypes expanded above 0.001 were also present.

Trimming took 0 bases from V and 0 from J, leaving 12 bases between them. CDR1 KGHSH and CDR2 LQKENI come from the germline V gene. This CDR3 spans 16 amino acids. J is TRBJ2-7 and V is TRBV18; D is unclear. Sequencing input: blood. The receptor comes from a man between 45 and 60 years old with Graves' hyperthyroidism. The CDR3 spells CASSPPPPVSSYEQYF. The CDR3, as DNA: TGTGCCAGCTCACCACCGCCGCCGGTAAGCTCCTACGAGCAGTACTTC.